These T cell receptor beta chains were read from a single sample in a study of blood T cell repertoires in COVID-19. Generated by immunoSEQ multiplex PCR, the TCRdb table keeps only in-frame clones and is missing some. The sample shows 150,000 to 200,000 clones, around 85% of them seen only once. Input material: PBMCs or T cells enriched from blood (not recorded which). The origin of the receptors is a man aged 40-49 years who had recovered from COVID-19. Both conserved end residues are part of each CDR3. Each record gives: J gene, D gene, V gene, clone size, CDR3 DNA, CDR3 protein. A D gene is named only where the DNA matches it firmly. Clone size is not always given. Where it is, it says once, few, many or a class for expanded clones.

j_call: TRBJ2-6; d_call: -; v_call: TRBV2; clone_size: once; cdr3_nt: TGTGCCAGCAGGACTATCTCTGGGGCCAACGTCCTGACTTTC; cdr3_aa: CASRTISGANVLTF
j_call: TRBJ2-2; d_call: -; v_call: TRBV6-5; clone_size: -; cdr3_nt: TGTGCCAGCAGTTACAGGACACCCACCGGGGAGCTGTTTTTT; cdr3_aa: CASSYRTPTGELFF
j_call: TRBJ2-4; d_call: -; v_call: TRBV12-3/TRBV12-4; clone_size: -; cdr3_nt: TGTGCCAGCAGTTTCGACAAGGAGGACATTCAGTACTTC; cdr3_aa: CASSFDKEDIQYF
j_call: TRBJ2-3; d_call: -; v_call: TRBV27; clone_size: -; cdr3_nt: TGTGCCAGCCTAGCATGGGGAGTCCCAGATACGCAGTATTTT; cdr3_aa: CASLAWGVPDTQYF
j_call: TRBJ1-2; d_call: TRBD1; v_call: TRBV19; clone_size: -; cdr3_nt: TGTGCCAGCGGACAGGGCCAAGTAGGTGGCTACACCTTC; cdr3_aa: CASGQGQVGGYTF
j_call: TRBJ2-6; d_call: -; v_call: TRBV5-1; clone_size: few; cdr3_nt: TGCGCCAGCAGCGTGGACAGATTCTCTGGGGCCAACGTCCTGACTTTC; cdr3_aa: CASSVDRFSGANVLTF
j_call: TRBJ1-2; d_call: TRBD1; v_call: TRBV5-1; clone_size: -; cdr3_nt: TGCGCCAGCAGCGTGGACAGGGAGGGCTACACCTTC; cdr3_aa: CASSVDREGYTF
j_call: TRBJ1-5; d_call: -; v_call: TRBV5-6; clone_size: once; cdr3_nt: TGTGCCAGCAGCTTGGCCCTTCAGGGGTGGCAGCCCCAGCATTTT; cdr3_aa: CASSLALQGWQPQHF
j_call: TRBJ1-4; d_call: -; v_call: TRBV30; clone_size: -; cdr3_nt: TGTGCCTGGAGTGGGCAGATGAATGAAAAACTGTTTTTT; cdr3_aa: CAWSGQMNEKLFF
j_call: TRBJ2-1; d_call: TRBD2; v_call: TRBV15; clone_size: once; cdr3_nt: TGTGCCACCAGCAGAGGTGGGACTAGCATTTCCAACAATGAGCAGTTCTTC; cdr3_aa: CATSRGGTSISNNEQFF
j_call: TRBJ1-5; d_call: TRBD1; v_call: TRBV7-8; clone_size: -; cdr3_nt: TGTGCCAGCAGCTTAGATGCCTCAGGGGGCCATCAGCCCCAGCATTTT; cdr3_aa: CASSLDASGGHQPQHF
j_call: TRBJ1-1; d_call: -; v_call: TRBV2; clone_size: -; cdr3_nt: TGTGCCAGCAGCCTCACCAGGGGTTCCACTGAAGCTTTCTTT; cdr3_aa: CASSLTRGSTEAFF
j_call: TRBJ1-1; d_call: TRBD1; v_call: TRBV12-3/TRBV12-4; clone_size: -; cdr3_nt: TGTGCCAGCAGCCAAGGACAGGGGAGGGCTTTCTTT; cdr3_aa: CASSQGQGRAFF
j_call: TRBJ1-2; d_call: TRBD1; v_call: TRBV28; clone_size: -; cdr3_nt: TGTGCCAGCATGAGACAGGGGGCTTGGGGCTACACCTTC; cdr3_aa: CASMRQGAWGYTF
j_call: TRBJ2-2; d_call: -; v_call: TRBV6-5; clone_size: -; cdr3_nt: TGTGCCAGCAGGACCCAACAGACCGGGGAGCTGTTTTTT; cdr3_aa: CASRTQQTGELFF
j_call: TRBJ1-3; d_call: -; v_call: TRBV9; clone_size: -; cdr3_nt: TGTGCCAGCAGCGTAGATTGGACAGCTGGAAACACCATATATTTT; cdr3_aa: CASSVDWTAGNTIYF
j_call: TRBJ1-2; d_call: TRBD1; v_call: TRBV6-5; clone_size: -; cdr3_nt: TGTGCCAGCAGTTTATACAGGGGGGGCTATGGCTACACCTTC; cdr3_aa: CASSLYRGGYGYTF
j_call: TRBJ1-2; d_call: -; v_call: TRBV5-8; clone_size: few; cdr3_nt: TGTGCCAGCAGCTTGACAGGGTCCTCTAACTATGGCTACACCTTC; cdr3_aa: CASSLTGSSNYGYTF
j_call: TRBJ1-2; d_call: -; v_call: TRBV6-6; clone_size: -; cdr3_nt: TGTGCCAGCAGTTACGAGACTCTTGGTCGTGGCTACACCTTC; cdr3_aa: CASSYETLGRGYTF
j_call: TRBJ2-3; d_call: TRBD2; v_call: TRBV28; clone_size: -; cdr3_nt: TGTGCCAGCAGTGGACCGGGACTAGCGGGAGATACGCAGTATTTT; cdr3_aa: CASSGPGLAGDTQYF
j_call: TRBJ1-2; d_call: TRBD1; v_call: TRBV5-1; clone_size: -; cdr3_nt: TGCGCCAGCAGCCAGGACAGGGACTATGGCTACACCTTC; cdr3_aa: CASSQDRDYGYTF
j_call: TRBJ2-2; d_call: -; v_call: TRBV24-1; clone_size: -; cdr3_nt: TGTGCCACCAGTGATTTGGCTACAGGAGCCACCGGGGAGCTGTTTTTT; cdr3_aa: CATSDLATGATGELFF
j_call: TRBJ2-7; d_call: TRBD1; v_call: TRBV5-1; clone_size: -; cdr3_nt: TGCGCCAGCAGCTCTAGGACAGGGGCTGACGAGCAGTACTTC; cdr3_aa: CASSSRTGADEQYF
j_call: TRBJ1-2; d_call: -; v_call: TRBV5-4; clone_size: -; cdr3_nt: TGTGCCCTTACTTCAACGGGGATCCATGGCTACACCTTC; cdr3_aa: CALTSTGIHGYTF
j_call: TRBJ2-1; d_call: -; v_call: TRBV5-1; clone_size: few; cdr3_nt: TGCGCCAGCAGCCGGGACTCCTACAATGAGCAGTTCTTC; cdr3_aa: CASSRDSYNEQFF
j_call: TRBJ2-6; d_call: -; v_call: TRBV6-5; clone_size: -; cdr3_nt: TGTGCCAGCAGAGTCCAGGGATCCGGGGCCAACGTCCTGACTTTC; cdr3_aa: CASRVQGSGANVLTF
j_call: TRBJ2-7; d_call: TRBD2; v_call: TRBV29-1; clone_size: -; cdr3_nt: TGCAGCGTTGATTCTCGGGAGGGTGACAGAAACCAGTACTTC; cdr3_aa: CSVDSREGDRNQYF
j_call: TRBJ1-6; d_call: TRBD1; v_call: TRBV6-6; clone_size: -; cdr3_nt: TGTGCCAGCAGTCCGACAGGGACCAACTCACCCCTCCACTTT; cdr3_aa: CASSPTGTNSPLHF
j_call: TRBJ1-1; d_call: -; v_call: TRBV5-1; clone_size: -; cdr3_nt: TGCGCCACCTCCCGAGAGGGAACTGAAGCTTTCTTT; cdr3_aa: CATSREGTEAFF
j_call: TRBJ1-5; d_call: TRBD1; v_call: TRBV9; clone_size: -; cdr3_nt: TGTGCCAGCAGCCCCGGGACAGGGGGACTCAGCAATCAGCCCCAGCATTTT; cdr3_aa: CASSPGTGGLSNQPQHF
j_call: TRBJ1-6; d_call: TRBD1; v_call: TRBV6-6; clone_size: -; cdr3_nt: TGTGCCAGCAGCCAACAGGGGGCAAGTTCACCCCTCCACTTT; cdr3_aa: CASSQQGASSPLHF
j_call: TRBJ1-5; d_call: TRBD1; v_call: TRBV24-1; clone_size: -; cdr3_nt: TGTGCCACCCGCCTCCCGGGACAGGGGCAGGCCAATCAGCCCCAGCATTTT; cdr3_aa: CATRLPGQGQANQPQHF
j_call: TRBJ2-7; d_call: -; v_call: TRBV29-1; clone_size: -; cdr3_nt: TGCAGCGTTGAAGTCCCTGCGACCTACGAGCAGTACTTC; cdr3_aa: CSVEVPATYEQYF
j_call: TRBJ1-6; d_call: -; v_call: TRBV15; clone_size: few; cdr3_nt: TGTGCCACCAGCCCGGGCTGGGGGGGGTGGGGTTCACCCCTCCACTTT; cdr3_aa: CATSPGWGGWGSPLHF
j_call: TRBJ2-5; d_call: TRBD1; v_call: TRBV2; clone_size: -; cdr3_nt: TGTGCCAGCCTCCGGGACAGGGAAGAGACCCAGTACTTC; cdr3_aa: CASLRDREETQYF
j_call: TRBJ2-3; d_call: -; v_call: TRBV5-6; clone_size: once; cdr3_nt: TGTGCCAGCAGCGATAGAGATGACACAGATACGCAGTATTTT; cdr3_aa: CASSDRDDTDTQYF
j_call: TRBJ1-2; d_call: -; v_call: TRBV24-1; clone_size: few; cdr3_nt: TGTGCCACCAGTGAGTCGGGGTATGGCTACACCTTC; cdr3_aa: CATSESGYGYTF
j_call: TRBJ2-1; d_call: TRBD2; v_call: TRBV2; clone_size: once; cdr3_nt: TGTGCCAGCAGCGGCGGGAGGAATGAGCAGTTCTTC; cdr3_aa: CASSGGRNEQFF
j_call: TRBJ2-3; d_call: -; v_call: TRBV5-6; clone_size: few; cdr3_nt: TGTGCCAGCCATTCCAGGGATACGCAGTATTTT; cdr3_aa: CASHSRDTQYF
j_call: TRBJ1-2; d_call: -; v_call: TRBV30; clone_size: -; cdr3_nt: TGTGCCTGGCTCTCTGACGGCAGGGTTAACTATGGCTACACCTTC; cdr3_aa: CAWLSDGRVNYGYTF
j_call: TRBJ1-2; d_call: TRBD1; v_call: TRBV5-1; clone_size: -; cdr3_nt: TGCGCCAGCAGCTACTCCGGGACAGGGAAGGGCTACACCTTC; cdr3_aa: CASSYSGTGKGYTF
j_call: TRBJ2-5; d_call: -; v_call: TRBV28; clone_size: -; cdr3_nt: TGTGCCAGCAGTTTGGGGGGTGTCGCAGAGACCCAGTACTTC; cdr3_aa: CASSLGGVAETQYF
j_call: TRBJ1-2; d_call: TRBD1; v_call: TRBV28; clone_size: -; cdr3_nt: TGTGCCAGCAGGCCAGGGGGCCACGGCTACACCTTC; cdr3_aa: CASRPGGHGYTF
j_call: TRBJ1-5; d_call: -; v_call: TRBV27; clone_size: -; cdr3_nt: TGTGCCAGCAGTTTATCGATGGGGGCCTATGAGCCCCAGCATTTT; cdr3_aa: CASSLSMGAYEPQHF
j_call: TRBJ2-5; d_call: TRBD1; v_call: TRBV6-5; clone_size: -; cdr3_nt: TGTGCCAGCAGTTACGATTCAGGGGGCCAGGAGACCCAGTACTTC; cdr3_aa: CASSYDSGGQETQYF
j_call: TRBJ1-3; d_call: TRBD1; v_call: TRBV7-6; clone_size: -; cdr3_nt: TGTGCCAGCAGCTTAGCTTTGCTCAGGGGGCACTCTGGAAACACCATATATTTT; cdr3_aa: CASSLALLRGHSGNTIYF
j_call: TRBJ1-4; d_call: -; v_call: TRBV15; clone_size: -; cdr3_nt: TGTGCCACCAGCAGAGACACGGGAAGATTGGCTGGTGAAAAACTGTTTTTT; cdr3_aa: CATSRDTGRLAGEKLFF
j_call: TRBJ1-5; d_call: -; v_call: TRBV28; clone_size: -; cdr3_nt: TGTGCCAGCACTAATAGCAATCAGCCCCAGCATTTT; cdr3_aa: CASTNSNQPQHF
j_call: TRBJ1-5; d_call: -; v_call: TRBV28; clone_size: -; cdr3_nt: TGTGCCAGCGGAAGGACAGACTCTCAGCCCCAGCATTTT; cdr3_aa: CASGRTDSQPQHF
j_call: TRBJ1-6; d_call: -; v_call: TRBV5-1; clone_size: -; cdr3_nt: TGCGCCAGCAGCGTGGCGGGAGGGCTTGATTCACCCCTCCACTTT; cdr3_aa: CASSVAGGLDSPLHF
j_call: TRBJ1-1; d_call: -; v_call: TRBV5-1; clone_size: -; cdr3_nt: TGCGCCAGCAGCACCGGGAGCACTGAAGCTTTCTTT; cdr3_aa: CASSTGSTEAFF